The 19 T cell receptor beta chains below were found in one sample sequenced in a study of blood T cell repertoires in COVID-19. The assay was immunoSEQ multiplex PCR, and TCRdb's table has in-frame clones only and misses some. This sample carries fewer than 60,000 clones, about 81% of them seen once, and the ten largest clones take about 27%. Specimen: peripheral blood. These receptors were taken from a woman aged 80 or over with COVID-19, enrolled during active disease.

The CDR3 protein is CASSPSGNQPQHF. The CDR3 bases are TGTGCCAGCTCACCATCAGGCAATCAGCCCCAGCATTTT. The V call is TRBV18, the J call TRBJ1-5; unclear D gene. The CDR3 runs 13 residues. The V end lost 2 bases, the J end lost 2 bases, and 4 bases lay between the germline ends. Germline lookup yields CDR1 KGHSH and CDR2 LQKENI.

The CDR3 DNA reads as TGTGCCAGCAGCTTAGAGTTTAACAGGGGAAATTCACCCCTCCACTTT. It yields the protein CASSLEFNRGNSPLHF. The rearrangement links TRBV7-2 to TRBJ1-6, with 7 bases matching TRBD1. Germline values: CDR1 SGHTA, CDR2 FQGNSA. The CDR3 spans 16 residues. Trimming removed 1 base from V and 7 bases from J; junction bases left unmatched: 7. The full variable domain, completed using reference TRBV7-2 and TRBJ1-6, is GAGVSQSPSNKVTEKGKDVELRCDPISGHTALYWYRQSLGQGLEFLIYFQGNSAPDKSGLPSDRFSAERTGGSVSTLTIQRTQQEDSAVYLCASSLEFNRGNSPLHFGNGTRLTVT.

The V gene is TRBV14, the J gene TRBJ2-3; 10 bases are shared with TRBD1. Germline assignment: CDR1 SGHDN and CDR2 FVKESK. CDR3 size: 15 residues. V was clipped by 1 base and J by 6 bases; unmatched bases: 4. The CDR3 DNA follows: TGTGCCAGCAGCCAAGGGGGGACAGGGGTCGATACGCAGTATTTT. Translated: CASSQGGTGVDTQYF.

J is TRBJ2-1 and V is TRBV9; 9 bases are shared with TRBD2. Germline V lookup: CDR1 SGDLS, CDR2 YYNGEE. J gave up 7 bases and V 0 bases, and 8 bases lay outside the gene matches. There are 16 residues in the CDR3. CDR3 region: CASSVVGGRAINEQFF. The CDR3 DNA is TGTGCCAGCAGCGTAGTCGGCGGGAGGGCCATTAATGAGCAGTTCTTC.

The chain carries TRBV6-1 and TRBJ2-1; 7 bases fit TRBD2. Trimming cost V 3 bases and J 0 bases; bases outside gene matches: 2. The germline gives CDR1 MNHNS, CDR2 SASEGT. This CDR3 has 15 amino acids. The CDR3 is CASSEGEGSYNEQFF. The CDR3 DNA follows: TGTGCCAGCAGTGAGGGGGAGGGCTCCTACAATGAGCAGTTCTTC.

This sequence joins TRBV5-1 and TRBJ2-7; 7 nucleotides align to TRBD2. CDR3 length equals 13 residues. The germline gives CDR1 SGHRS, CDR2 YFSETQ. V dropped 6 bases and J dropped 4; count of bases not matched to a gene: 7. The CDR3 reads CASKGGNGYEQYF. CDR3 DNA sequence: TGCGCCAGCAAGGGAGGGAATGGGTACGAGCAGTACTTC. Full variable domain (rest looked up from reference TRBV5-1 and TRBJ2-7): KAGVTQTPRYLIKTRGQQVTLSCSPISGHRSVSWYQQTPGQGLQFLFEYFSETQRNKGNFPGRFSGRQFSNSRSEMNVSTLELGDSALYLCASKGGNGYEQYFGPGTRLTVT.

The chain is built from TRBV6-2 or TRBV6-3 and TRBJ2-6; TRBD2 aligns across 10 bases. The CDR3 consists of 17 residues. Germline V gene sequence: CDR1 MNHEY, CDR2 SVGEGT. V was clipped by 5 bases and J by 4 bases; unmatched bases: 8. CDR3 nucleotides: TGTGCCAGCAGTACCCGAGCGGGAGGGCCCGGGGCCAACGTCCTGACTTTC. Translated: CASSTRAGGPGANVLTF.

The chain joins TRBV5-1 to TRBJ2-2; 7 positions agree with TRBD2. Germline values: CDR1 SGHRS, CDR2 YFSETQ. The CDR3 consists of 16 residues. V dropped 0 bases and J dropped 2; count of bases not matched to a gene: 4. CDR3 protein: CASSLGSGANTGELFF. CDR3 DNA sequence: TGCGCCAGCAGCTTGGGCAGCGGGGCAAACACCGGGGAGCTGTTTTTT.

The chain uses TRBV28 and TRBJ2-7, with 7 positions matching TRBD2. Germline trimming cut 3 bases from V and 0 bases from J; bases unmatched to any gene: 5. Germline loops: CDR1 MDHEN, CDR2 SYDVKM. The CDR3 has 15 residues. CDR3 region: CASSFRGGSSYEQYF. The CDR3 region has the DNA TGTGCCAGCAGTTTCAGAGGCGGGAGCTCCTACGAGCAGTACTTC.

This clone was counted between two and nine times. The chain has TRBV18 and TRBJ2-5, with D possibly being TRBD2 (7 bases). V was clipped by 3 bases and J by 5 bases, with 22 bases between them. The germline V gene has CDR1 KGHSH and CDR2 LQKENI. The CDR3 is 17 amino acids. CDR3 in amino acids: CASSPLGPRGGTETQYF. In nucleotides, the CDR3 is TGTGCCAGCTCACCCCTGGGACCGAGGGGGGGAACGGAGACCCAGTACTTC.

The chain links TRBV28 to TRBJ2-1; D call uncertain. The germline CDR1 and CDR2 sequences are MDHEN and SYDVKM. V lost 1 base and J 7 bases, leaving 11 bases between the germline ends. The CDR3 has 14 amino acids. Here the CDR3 reads CASSLLGESNEQFF. CDR3 in DNA: TGTGCCAGCAGTTTATTAGGAGAGTCTAATGAGCAGTTCTTC.

The V and J genes are TRBV6-5 and TRBJ1-1; 7 bases line up with TRBD1. Germline assignment: CDR1 MNHEY and CDR2 SVGAGI. This CDR3 has 15 residues. V lost 6 bases and J lost 0; bases outside the gene matches: 7. The CDR3 DNA reads TGTGCCAGCAGCGTGGGGGACAGAATGAACACTGAAGCTTTCTTT. It specifies CASSVGDRMNTEAFF.

The chain employs TRBV2 and TRBJ1-2; 7 bases map to TRBD1. The CDR3 runs to 12 residues. With V trimmed by 6 bases and J by 6 bases, 4 bases remained unmatched. Germline V gives CDR1 SNHLY, CDR2 FYNNEI. In DNA, the CDR3 is TGTGCCAGCAGACCTGGGACAGATGGCTACACCTTC. Translated: CASRPGTDGYTF. The entire variable domain, with the rest obtained from reference TRBV2 and TRBJ1-2, is as follows: EPEVTQTPSHQVTQMGQEVILRCVPISNHLYFYWYRQILGQKVEFLVSFYNNEISEKSEIFDDQFSVERPDGSNFTLKIRSTKLEDSAMYFCASRPGTDGYTFGSGTRLTVV.

The rearrangement joins TRBV7-2 to TRBJ2-1; 7 bases are a match to TRBD2. CDR1 is SGHTA, CDR2 FQGNSA, per germline. Losses at the gene ends were 6 bases for V and 7 bases for J; bases not matched to a gene: 12. The CDR3 is made up of 15 amino acids. DNA for the CDR3: TGTGCCAGCAGAGCCGGGACTACCCCTCGGAATGAGCAGTTCTTC. Translation: CASRAGTTPRNEQFF.

The rearrangement uses TRBV5-4 and TRBJ2-1; 9 nucleotides match TRBD2. The CDR3 is 15 residues long. V gave up 4 bases and J gave up 10 bases; unmatched junction bases: 12. Germline CDR1 SGHNT, CDR2 YYREEE (reference sequence). The CDR3 coding sequence is TGTGCCAGCAGCCGACAGGGCGGGAGGGCGCAGGAGCAGTTCTTC. Its translation is CASSRQGGRAQEQFF.

The rearrangement links TRBV7-9 to TRBJ1-3; D is unresolved. CDR3 length: 13 amino acids. CDR1 is SEHNR and CDR2 is FQNEAQ in the germline V gene (reference sequence). V was shortened by 1 base and J by 10 bases, with 11 bases between the two germline ends. CDR3 in amino acids: CASSLDFEGTIYF. For the CDR3, the DNA is TGTGCCAGCAGCTTAGATTTCGAGGGAACCATATATTTT.

V usage is TRBV6-5 and J usage is TRBJ1-5, with 8 bases that match TRBD1. The CDR3 is 13 amino acids. CDR1 is MNHEY and CDR2 is SVGAGI in the germline V gene. Trimming cost V 6 bases and J 9 bases; bases outside gene matches: 7. The CDR3 is CASSRQGMRPQHF. The CDR3 nucleotides are TGTGCCAGCAGCAGACAGGGGATGAGGCCCCAGCATTTT.

This rearrangement joins TRBV7-2 to TRBJ2-1; weak D call: TRBD2 (5 bases). The CDR3 length is 16 residues. Per the germline V gene, CDR1 is SGHTA and CDR2 is FQGNSA. V was clipped by 4 bases and J by 0 bases, with 13 bases between them. DNA of the CDR3: TGTGCCAGCAGCTCCGATAGAGGGAGCTCCTACAATGAGCAGTTCTTC. As protein: CASSSDRGSSYNEQFF.

The chain couples TRBV11-3 to TRBJ2-1; the match to TRBD2 covers 8 bases. Germline-derived CDR1 and CDR2 are SGHNT and YENEEA. This CDR3 spans 15 amino acids. V shed 5 bases, J shed 6 bases, and the junction held 9 bases outside the gene matches. This CDR3 is CASSQSLAGRNEQFF. In nucleotides, the CDR3 is TGTGCCAGCAGCCAGTCCTTAGCGGGACGCAATGAGCAGTTCTTC.